A single sample is the source of the 20 T cell receptor beta chains below, sequenced in a study of T cell responses to AZD1222 COVID-19 vaccine. Clones were sequenced by immunoSEQ multiplex PCR, and TCRdb holds only the in-frame ones, with some missing. The sample yields 180,000 or so clones, 94% seen once. The input for sequencing was peripheral blood, taken on day 0 of AZD1222 vaccination. These TCRs come from an adult in good health.

The rearrangement uses TRBV5-1 and TRBJ1-2, with TRBD1 matching 9 bases. V was pared by 3 bases and J by 10 bases, with 4 bases of the junction left unmatched. CDR1 is SGHRS and CDR2 is YFSETQ in the germline V gene. CDR3 length equals 12 residues. CDR3 sequence reads: CASSSRDRDYTF. The CDR3 coding sequence is TGCGCCAGCAGCTCCCGGGACAGGGACTACACCTTC.

This chain uses TRBV29-1 with TRBJ2-7; D is unclear. Trimming shortened V by 6 bases and J by 2 bases, and 14 bases separated the two germline ends. Germline values: CDR1 SQVTM, CDR2 ANQGSEA. The CDR3 is 13 amino acids. The CDR3 DNA is TGCAGCGTCGTCGGGCCAGGTGCCTACGAGCAGTACTTC. Translated, it gives CSVVGPGAYEQYF.

This chain joins TRBV19 and TRBJ1-1, with D uncertain. CDR1 is LNHDA and CDR2 is SQIVND in the germline V gene (reference sequence). V was clipped by 2 bases and J by 9 bases, with 7 bases between them. CDR3 length equals 11 residues. In DNA, the CDR3 is TGTGCCAGTAGTATAAAAACCAAAGCTTTCTTT. Its protein is CASSIKTKAFF.

The rearrangement uses TRBV6-4 and TRBJ2-2; D gene uncertain. CDR3 length: 13 amino acids. The germline V and J ends were trimmed by 0 bases and 4 bases, with 3 bases remaining between them. Germline CDR1 is MRHNA and CDR2 is SNTAGT. The CDR3 protein is CASSDSSTGELFF. The CDR3 region has the DNA TGTGCCAGCAGTGACTCGAGCACCGGGGAGCTGTTTTTT.

This chain uses TRBV5-1 with TRBJ1-4; no firm D call. Trimming pared 5 bases from V and 7 bases from J, leaving 18 bases between. The CDR3 length is 15 residues. Germline values: CDR1 SGHRS, CDR2 YFSETQ. The CDR3 sequence is CASRTGPNDLEKLFF. CDR3 nucleotides: TGCGCCAGCAGAACGGGCCCGAATGACCTTGAAAAACTGTTTTTT.

The genes are TRBV4-1 and TRBJ1-2; no firm D call. V dropped 2 bases and J dropped 4 bases, with 32 bases sitting between them. CDR1 and CDR2 (germline): MGHRA, YSYEKL. There are 21 residues in the CDR3. DNA of the CDR3: TGCGCCAGCAGCCAAAAGTTTGCCCAACGAGACCGCCTCCGGATATCCTATGGCTACACCTTC. Protein: CASSQKFAQRDRLRISYGYTF.

The chain combines TRBV11-2 with TRBJ1-1; D perhaps matches TRBD1 (5 bases). Germline values: CDR1 SGHAT, CDR2 FQNNGV. Trimming stripped 3 bases from V and 9 bases from J, with 8 bases between. The CDR3 length is 11 residues. In DNA form, the CDR3 reads TGTGCCAGCAGCTTGCCGGACAAAGCTTTCTTT. It yields the protein CASSLPDKAFF. Looking up the rest from reference TRBV11-2 and TRBJ1-1 gives the full variable domain: EAGVAQSPRYKIIEKRQSVAFWCNPISGHATLYWYQQILGQGPKLLIQFQNNGVVDDSQLPKDRFSAERLKGVDSTLKIQPAKLEDSAVYLCASSLPDKAFFGQGTRLTVV.

The J gene is TRBJ2-1, the V gene TRBV10-3; D perhaps matches TRBD2 (6 bases). Trimming stripped 3 bases from V and 5 bases from J, with 17 bases between. Germline V gene data show CDR1 as ENHRY and CDR2 as SYGVKD. The CDR3 spans 16 residues. This CDR3 is CAISEGDGRSDNEQFF. For the CDR3, the DNA is TGTGCCATCAGTGAAGGGGACGGGAGATCCGACAATGAGCAGTTCTTC.

The rearrangement joins TRBV14 to TRBJ1-2, with TRBD1 as a possible D gene (5 bases). Germline-derived CDR1 and CDR2 are SGHDN and FVKESK. Trimming stripped 0 bases from V and 0 bases from J, with 8 bases between. The CDR3 is 15 amino acids. The CDR3 DNA follows: TGTGCCAGCAGCCAAGAACAGGCCCCTAACTATGGCTACACCTTC. Translation gives CASSQEQAPNYGYTF.

DNA of the CDR3: TGTGCCAGCAGTGAACTTCGGACAGGGGACCACTATGGCTACACCTTC. It translates to CASSELRTGDHYGYTF. The chain joins TRBV2 to TRBJ1-2; TRBD1 aligns across 9 bases. J gave up 3 bases and V 2 bases, and 7 bases lay outside the gene matches. CDR1 and CDR2 from the germline V gene are SNHLY and FYNNEI. The CDR3 length is 16 residues.

The chain uses TRBV28 and TRBJ1-2, with D hard to call. CDR1 MDHEN and CDR2 SYDVKM come from the germline V gene. V was clipped by 3 bases and J by 4 bases, with 6 bases between them. The CDR3 loop spans 12 amino acids. DNA for the CDR3: TGTGCCAGCAGTTTGGCCATCTATGGCTACACCTTC. This codes for CASSLAIYGYTF.

The count of this clone is one. V usage is TRBV27 and J usage is TRBJ1-1; TRBD1 might be the D (5 bases). The CDR3 runs to 13 residues. V lost 5 bases and J 5 bases, leaving 12 bases between the germline ends. Germline CDR1 reads MNHEY; CDR2 reads SMNVEV (reference sequence). The CDR3 region has the DNA TGTGCCAGCAGTCTAGGGGTAAGAACTGAAGCTTTCTTT. It codes for CASSLGVRTEAFF.

V gene TRBV29-1 combines with J gene TRBJ2-7, with a tentative D call TRBD1 (6 bases). V gave up 0 bases and J gave up 2 bases, with 14 bases separating them. Germline V gene sequence: CDR1 SQVTM, CDR2 ANQGSEA. The CDR3 extends over 15 amino acids. The CDR3 DNA is TGCAGCGTTGAAGATACAGGGCAGGCCACCTACGAGCAGTACTTC. This codes for CSVEDTGQATYEQYF.

The chain couples TRBV12-3 or TRBV12-4 to TRBJ1-1; TRBD1 is a possible D gene (5 bases). Trimming stripped 3 bases from V and 8 bases from J, with 10 bases between. CDR3 length: 12 amino acids. CDR3 in amino acids: CASSLFAGEAFF. The CDR3, as DNA: TGTGCCAGCAGTTTGTTTGCAGGGGAAGCTTTCTTT.

This chain joins TRBV9 and TRBJ2-2; D not certain. This CDR3 comprises 15 residues. Germline V gene sequence: CDR1 SGDLS, CDR2 YYNGEE. V dropped 0 bases and J dropped 4 bases, with 10 bases sitting between them. The CDR3 loop reads CASSVVGKSTGELFF. CDR3 in DNA: TGTGCCAGCAGCGTAGTAGGGAAGAGCACCGGGGAGCTGTTTTTT.

The chain has TRBV7-2 and TRBJ1-5; D is unclear. The CDR3 length is 15 residues. Germline V CDR1 and CDR2: SGHTA, FQGNSA. V gave up 1 base and J gave up 3 bases, with 10 bases separating them. CDR3 sequence (DNA): TGTGCCAGCAGCTTAGTCGGAGGAGTCAATCAGCCCCAGCATTTT. This encodes CASSLVGGVNQPQHF.

The chain uses TRBV28 and TRBJ1-1; perhaps TRBD1 as D (5 bases). V was clipped by 11 bases and J by 4 bases, with 11 bases between them. This CDR3 comprises 11 residues. The germline V gene has CDR1 MDHEN and CDR2 SYDVKM. The CDR3 loop is CAVRVSTEAFF. CDR3 nucleotides: TGTGCCGTCAGGGTTAGCACTGAAGCTTTCTTT.

The CDR3 reads CASSQEQGYNEQFF. The CDR3 DNA reads TGTGCCAGCAGCCAAGAGCAGGGCTACAATGAGCAGTTCTTC. The chain couples TRBV14 to TRBJ2-1; D might be TRBD1 (5 bases). V lost 0 bases and J 3 bases, leaving 6 bases between the germline ends. The length of the CDR3 is 14 residues. The germline gives CDR1 SGHDN, CDR2 FVKESK.

The V gene is TRBV18, the J gene TRBJ1-1; TRBD1 agrees at 7 bases. There are 13 residues in the CDR3. V was pared by 6 bases and J by 5 bases, with 6 bases of the junction left unmatched. Germline V lookup: CDR1 KGHSH, CDR2 LQKENI. The CDR3 protein is CASSPSQGTEAFF. As DNA, the CDR3 is TGTGCCAGCTCGCCCTCACAGGGGACTGAAGCTTTCTTT.

This chain connects TRBV15 to TRBJ2-1, with D possibly being TRBD2 (6 bases). The CDR3 loop spans 15 amino acids. Germline lookup yields CDR1 LNHNV and CDR2 YYDKDF (reference sequence). Trimming removed 6 bases from V and 9 bases from J, with 21 bases in between. The CDR3 DNA follows: TGTGCCACCAGAGTCGGCGGGAACTCCGGCGGTGAGCAGTTCTTC. Translation gives CATRVGGNSGGEQFF. The complete variable domain, with remaining parts taken from reference TRBV15 and TRBJ2-1, reads DAMVIQNPRYQVTQFGKPVTLSCSQTLNHNVMYWYQQKSSQAPKLLFHYYDKDFNNEADTPDNFQSRRPNTSFCFLDIRSPGLGDTAMYLCATRVGGNSGGEQFFGPGTRLTVL.